This T cell receptor beta chain appears in the sequencing data of a study of T cell responses to AZD1222 COVID-19 vaccine. The repertoire was sequenced with immunoSEQ multiplex PCR; TCRdb's copy has only in-frame clones and lacks some. The profile shows 95,000 to 110,000 clones, approximately 89% of them singletons. Sequencing used peripheral blood, obtained on day 0 of AZD1222 vaccination. The receptor comes from an adult in good health.

In DNA form, the CDR3 reads TGTGCCAGCAGTGATCTGGCAGGGCGAGATTCACCCCTCCACTTT. Its protein product is CASSDLAGRDSPLHF. The gene calls are TRBV2 and TRBJ1-6, with D possibly TRBD1 on 5 matching bases. V dropped 3 bases and J dropped 8 bases, with 14 bases sitting between them. The CDR3 runs 15 residues. Germline values: CDR1 SNHLY, CDR2 FYNNEI.